This T cell receptor (beta chain) is from a study of blood T cell repertoires in COVID-19 (TCRdb year 2020). Turning to the overall study: Samples covering the acute and convalescent phases of COVID-19 were provided by collaborators in the United States, Italy and Spain. The dataset comprised deeply sampled blood TCRbeta repertoires from subjects exposed to, actively infected with, or recovered from COVID-19. A de-identified subject ID, COVID-19 status, age in years and sex were almost always included in the sample metadata. A freely available public database, intended as a resource for researchers studying the immune response to SARS-CoV-2, is where the repertoires were released. The material from the prospective study consisted of cDNA or gDNA derived from T cells, B-cell-depleted T cells, or PBMCs. Samples came from the ongoing ImmuneRACE study (first 160 participants) plus 1,254 subjects from 6 global collaborators. Where available, HLA class I and class II types were obtained from metadata supplied by the sample provider rather than from assay-based typing.

On the study overall, not on this receptor specifically: How much clinical and demographic metadata was included differed by source and by participant, and the metadata was provided uncurated.

This clone was seen a handful of times. The specificity of this receptor is unknown. No qualities accompany the bases; no much larger clone lies one base away. Samples from volunteer blood donors who had recovered from COVID-19 were contributed by a second Seattle source. The collaborating institutions used their own protocols to collect whole blood in K2EDTA tubes. For TCRbeta analysis, collaborator samples were shipped as frozen whole blood, as isolated PBMCs, or as DNA extracted from either sample type. V and J are trimmed by 7 bases and 2 bases, and the gene matches miss 5 bases of the junction. There are 15 amino acids in the CDR3, from cysteine to phenylalanine inclusive. Only the CDR3 portion is preserved as DNA: 45 bases, with reading frame beginning at the first base. CDR1 and CDR2 are drawn from the germline V gene: SNHLY, FYNNEI. The immunoSEQ Assay, a bias-controlled multiplex PCR, was used to amplify TCRbeta CDR3 regions from genomic DNA. In the paper's pipeline: Nucleated cell counts per sample were estimated from amplification of reference gene primers within the assay. Sequence reads were collapsed and filtered to measure the absolute abundance of every unique TCRbeta CDR3 rearrangement. For each sample, productive Simpson clonality was calculated by taking the square root of Simpson's diversity index across productive rearrangements. TCRdb's version of the immuneACCESS table is confined to in-frame rearrangements and falls short of the full clone set. An unresolved V gene accounts for under half of the shortfall where checked; the remainder is of unknown origin. V, J and clone size are those of that table, while D and trimming were read from the DNA. The sample yields about 240,000 clones; about 90% were counted once. The ten most abundant clones make up about 3.1% of the sample.

Sequences were obtained from peripheral blood. The chain uses TRBV2 and TRBJ2-7; 13 nucleotides in the junction match TRBD2. The TCR comes from a woman in her 30s who had recovered from COVID-19. CDR3 sequence: CASKGLAGLTYEQYF. At the DNA level, the sequence is TGTGCCAGCAAGGGACTAGCGGGGTTAACCTACGAGCAGTACTTC.